This TCR beta chain was captured by sequencing in a study of radiation and T cells in renal cell carcinoma. Generated by immunoSEQ multiplex PCR, the TCRdb table keeps only in-frame clones and is missing some. Found here are 25,000 to 30,000 clones, more than 65% of them singletons; the top ten hold roughly a third. This CDR3 is built from 14 residues. The germline gives CDR1 MNHEY, CDR2 SMNVEV (reference sequence). Between the trimmed V and J ends, which lost 4 bases and 2 bases, there was a span of 11 bases. Time point indicated: blood 2 weeks post-SBRT. Treatment of the sample: 15 Gy SBRT to primary tumor, nephrectomy 4 weeks later.

The receptor was isolated from a man aged 55 to 70 with renal cell carcinoma. Here the sequenced sample was blood, taken from a patient whose treatment included radiotherapy and nephrectomy. The J gene is TRBJ1-2, the V gene TRBV27; D might be TRBD1 (5 bases). As DNA, the CDR3 is TGTGCCAGCAGTTGGGACCGGACCAACTATGGCTACACCTTC. Amino acid sequence: CASSWDRTNYGYTF.